This T cell receptor (beta chain) was profiled in a study of post-analysis software for immune sequencing data. Study information: The disease courses covered relapsing-remitting, secondary progressive and progressive-relapsing multiple sclerosis.

TCR beta cDNA libraries included unique molecular identifiers. It was from roughly 1.1 to 9.2 million T cells that some 470,000 cDNA molecules came. TCRdb independently ran MiXCR on the PCR reads; one entry per CDR3 protein. The sample shows about 620,000 distinct CDR3 sequences, about 40% of them seen only once. Note on this clonotype: Its antigen is as yet unknown. Germline and junction disagree at one end, which may indicate a read error.

The study's findings and limits: The F measure placed samples prepared in the same batch into strongly shared clusters. Compared with controls, patients showed significantly lower normalized Chao1 diversity. In patients, TRBV5-6, TRBV5-1 and TRBV20-1 belonged to four or five TRBV segments found more frequently than in controls.

This CDR3 contains 14 residues. CDR1 is SGHRS, CDR2 YFSETQ, per germline. This TCR came from a girl between 5 and 17 years old with multiple sclerosis. The chain is built from TRBV5-1 and TRBJ1-2; D might be TRBD1 (5 bases). Specimen: blood. The CDR3 is CAGSLESGNYGYTF. In DNA, the CDR3 is TGCGCCGGCAGCTTGGAATCAGGGAACTATGGCTACACCTTC.